The entry below describes one TCR beta chain. The sample belongs to a study of T cells in Graves' hyperthyroidism and ophthalmopathy. Germline CDR1 reads SGDLS; CDR2 reads YYNGEE. V was cut by 4 bases and J by 5 bases, with 18 bases left in between. CDR3 length: 16 residues. There were TCR beta CDR3 regions amplified from RNA transcripts. The HTBI primer set served for first-round RT-PCR of the TCR CDR3. A single record per CDR3 protein comes from TCRdb applying MiXCR to the multiplex PCR reads. The data hold more than 500,000 distinct CDR3 sequences, with approximately 14% observed a single time. The sequenced sample was blood. The receptor's source is a woman in her thirties or forties with Graves' ophthalmopathy. This chain joins TRBV9 and TRBJ2-2; perhaps TRBD1 as D (5 bases). The CDR3 region has the DNA TGTGCCAGCAGCCCCTCCAGGGTGGTGGGGACCGGGGAGCTGTTTTTT. Translated, it gives CASSPSRVVGTGELFF.